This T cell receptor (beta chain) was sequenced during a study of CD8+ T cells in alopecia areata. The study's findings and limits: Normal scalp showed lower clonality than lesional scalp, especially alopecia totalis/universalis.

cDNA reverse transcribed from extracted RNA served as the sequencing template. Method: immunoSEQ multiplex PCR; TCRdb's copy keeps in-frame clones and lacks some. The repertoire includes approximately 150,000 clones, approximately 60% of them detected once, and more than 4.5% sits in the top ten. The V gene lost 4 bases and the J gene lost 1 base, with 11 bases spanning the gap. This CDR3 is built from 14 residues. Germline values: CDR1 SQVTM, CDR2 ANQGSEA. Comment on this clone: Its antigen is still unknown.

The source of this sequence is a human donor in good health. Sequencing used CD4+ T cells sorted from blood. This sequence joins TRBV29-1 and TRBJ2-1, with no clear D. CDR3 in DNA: TGCAGCGTTGTAGGCAGGCCTTCCTACAATGAGCAGTTCTTC. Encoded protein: CSVVGRPSYNEQFF.